This passage covers 25 T cell receptor beta chains from one sample sequenced in a study of T cell repertoires in cytomegalovirus infection. One entry per CDR3 protein results from TCRdb running MiXCR on the reads. The sample holds almost 550,000 distinct CDR3 sequences, about 15% seen once. Material for sequencing was CD8+ T cells from PBMCs. The receptor set was obtained from a human donor in good health (CMV status not recorded). Some clones in this sample may be carry-over from other donors' samples.

This clonotype has ten or more counts. The chain couples TRBV27 to TRBJ2-5; 7 nucleotides match TRBD2. This CDR3 comprises 14 residues. Germline V lookup: CDR1 MNHEY, CDR2 SMNVEV (reference sequence). Trimming took 4 bases from V and 5 from J; bases not matched to a gene: 7. The CDR3 is CASSSSGAWETQYF. The CDR3, as DNA: TGTGCCAGCAGTTCCAGCGGGGCTTGGGAGACCCAGTACTTC.

This clonotype came up a few times. This chain uses TRBV6-1 with TRBJ2-5, with 12 positions matching TRBD2. Germline CDR1 reads MNHNS; CDR2 reads SASEGT. The CDR3 totals 16 residues. The ends lost 5 bases at V and 0 bases at J; junction bases unmatched: 4. In nucleotides, the CDR3 is TGTGCCAGCAGTCCCCTAGCGGGGGGGGACCAAGAGACCCAGTACTTC. Its protein is CASSPLAGGDQETQYF.

The V call is TRBV14, the J call TRBJ2-1; 13 nucleotides match TRBD2. V lost 4 bases to trimming and J lost 7 bases; unmatched junction nucleotides: 10. The CDR3 runs 17 residues. Germline V gene lookup returns CDR1 SGHDN and CDR2 FVKESK. CDR3 amino acids: CASSLSLAGGPENEQFF. The CDR3 bases are TGTGCCAGCAGCCTCTCACTAGCGGGAGGGCCGGAAAATGAGCAGTTCTTC.

The rearrangement links TRBV27 to TRBJ2-3; no definite D call. This CDR3 comprises 14 residues. The V gene lost 3 bases and the J gene lost 5 bases, with 12 bases spanning the gap. Germline loops: CDR1 MNHEY, CDR2 SMNVEV (reference sequence). The CDR3 coding sequence is TGTGCCAGCAGTTTGCTAGGGCCGGGAGATACGCAGTATTTT. Its translation: CASSLLGPGDTQYF.

This chain connects TRBV7-4 to TRBJ2-7; D is perhaps TRBD2 (6 bases). The CDR3 is made up of 15 amino acids. V shed 4 bases and J shed 5 bases, with 18 bases lying between them. The germline CDR1 and CDR2 sequences are SGHVT and SQSDAQ. In DNA, the CDR3 is TGTGCCAGCAGCTACACCGGGAGAGGGCGGAACGAGCAGTACTTC. As protein: CASSYTGRGRNEQYF.

This clonotype was counted a few times. The V gene is TRBV9, the J gene TRBJ2-7; 7 positions match TRBD1. Per the germline V gene, CDR1 is SGDLS and CDR2 is YYNGEE. There are 14 residues in the CDR3. With 3 bases clipped from V and 2 bases from J, the junction kept 5 bases outside the gene matches. Here the CDR3 reads CASSETGNAYEQYF. The CDR3 coding sequence is TGTGCCAGCAGCGAGACAGGGAACGCCTACGAGCAGTACTTC.

The chain links TRBV27 to TRBJ1-1, with D tentatively TRBD1 (6 bases). Germline CDR1 MNHEY, CDR2 SMNVEV (reference sequence). V was cut by 3 bases and J by 5 bases, with 13 bases left in between. The CDR3 spans 14 residues. The CDR3 region is CASSFLGAGTEAFF. In nucleotides, the CDR3 is TGTGCCAGCAGTTTTCTGGGGGCAGGTACTGAAGCTTTCTTT.

V and J are TRBV4-1 and TRBJ2-7, with D unclear. Germline-derived CDR1 and CDR2 are MGHRA and YSYEKL. Trimming shortened V by 3 bases and J by 6 bases, and 15 bases separated the two germline ends. The CDR3 length is 14 residues. This chain's CDR3 is CASSHDTSVSEQYF. As DNA, the CDR3 is TGCGCCAGCAGCCATGATACCAGTGTTTCCGAGCAGTACTTC.

Note on this clonotype: It is unclear where the CDR3 begins or ends on the DNA, so no DNA is shown, and the CDR3 is as TCRdb lists it. J is TRBJ1-5 and V is TRBV6-6; the tabulated D call, TRBD1, remains unverified against the DNA. Germline V gene sequence: CDR1 MNHNY, CDR2 SVGAGI (reference sequence). The CDR3 length equals 18 residues, ends included. The CDR3 reads CASSSSKRDRVNNQPQHF.

This clonotype has more than one count but fewer than ten. The rearrangement uses TRBV11-2 and TRBJ1-2; D remains ambiguous. CDR1 SGHAT and CDR2 FQNNGV come from the germline V gene. The length of the CDR3 is 11 residues. The ends were cut back, 5 bases at V and 3 bases at J, with 4 bases in the middle. CDR3: CASSNYYGYTF. The CDR3, as DNA: TGTGCCAGCAGCAACTACTATGGCTACACCTTC.

This clonotype was recorded many times. The chain employs TRBV7-9 and TRBJ2-7; 13 nucleotides align to TRBD2. V was pared by 5 bases and J by 3 bases, with 16 bases of the junction left unmatched. The CDR3 length is 19 residues. Germline CDR1 is SEHNR and CDR2 is FQNEAQ (reference sequence). This CDR3 reads CASSRLGTVTSGRIYEQYF. CDR3 sequence (DNA): TGTGCCAGCAGCCGACTTGGAACCGTGACTAGCGGGAGGATCTACGAGCAGTACTTC.

The rearrangement uses TRBV29-1 and TRBJ2-6; no clear D gene. The V gene lost 4 bases and the J gene lost 0 bases, with 10 bases spanning the gap. Germline-derived CDR1 and CDR2 are SQVTM and ANQGSEA. This CDR3 contains 15 residues. Here the CDR3 reads CSVGDSVSGANVLTF. CDR3 nucleotides: TGCAGCGTTGGTGATAGTGTCTCTGGGGCCAACGTCCTGACTTTC.

The sample holds many counts of this clonotype. V and J are TRBV7-8 and TRBJ2-2, with 10 bases lining up with TRBD1. Germline CDR1 is SGHVS and CDR2 is FQNEAQ. The CDR3 loop spans 18 amino acids. Germline trimming cut 5 bases from V and 4 bases from J; bases unmatched to any gene: 13. The CDR3, as DNA: TGTGCCAGCAGCACCCTCCGACAGGGGGCGCGTATCACCGGGGAGCTGTTTTTT. Translating gives CASSTLRQGARITGELFF.

The chain recombines TRBV10-3 with TRBJ2-1; D may be TRBD1 (6 bases). CDR3 length equals 15 residues. V was clipped by 0 bases and J by 5 bases, with 11 bases between them. Per the germline V gene, CDR1 is ENHRY and CDR2 is SYGVKD. CDR3 region: CAISESGQPNNEQFF. CDR3 sequence (DNA): TGTGCCATCAGTGAGTCCGGACAGCCGAACAATGAGCAGTTCTTC.

There are many counts of this clonotype. This chain connects TRBV14 to TRBJ2-7, with D tentatively TRBD1 (6 bases). V was clipped by 3 bases and J by 3 bases, with 6 bases between them. CDR1 is SGHDN and CDR2 is FVKESK in the germline V gene. There are 12 residues in the CDR3. This chain's CDR3 is CASSQDSYEQYF. In DNA, the CDR3 is TGTGCCAGCAGCCAGGACAGCTACGAGCAGTACTTC.

This clonotype was seen ten or more times. The gene calls are TRBV7-2 and TRBJ1-5; D possibly corresponds to TRBD1 (5 bases). Germline V gene sequence: CDR1 SGHTA, CDR2 FQGNSA. The ends were cut back, 1 base at V and 6 bases at J, with 13 bases in the middle. The length of the CDR3 is 15 residues. The DNA for the CDR3 is TGTGCCAGCAGCTTAGAATCAGGGTCCAGTCAGCCCCAGCATTTT. Translation: CASSLESGSSQPQHF.

This clonotype has at least ten counts. The chain joins TRBV7-6 to TRBJ2-1, with D tentatively TRBD1 (6 bases). Germline V lookup: CDR1 SGHVS, CDR2 FNYEAQ. Trimming stripped 5 bases from V and 3 bases from J, with 17 bases between. This CDR3 has 16 residues. CDR3 loop: CASSPRTETLYNEQFF. Here the CDR3 DNA reads TGTGCCAGCAGCCCCAGGACAGAGACCCTCTACAATGAGCAGTTCTTC.

Many counts were recorded for this clonotype. The J gene is TRBJ2-3, the V gene TRBV12-5, with 14 bases lining up with TRBD2. V lost 5 bases to trimming and J lost 3 bases; unmatched junction nucleotides: 7. CDR3 length equals 17 residues. Germline assignment: CDR1 LGHNT and CDR2 FRNRAP. The CDR3 is CASGTGLAGGGTDTQYF. In DNA form, the CDR3 reads TGTGCTAGTGGTACCGGACTAGCGGGGGGCGGGACAGATACGCAGTATTTT.

Remarks on this clonotype: A much larger clone lies one base from this, so it may be a read error. This chain joins TRBV7-3 and TRBJ2-1; the D gene is possibly TRBD1 (6 bases). CDR3 size: 13 residues. Per germline, CDR1 SGHTA and CDR2 FQGTGA. The CDR3 DNA is TGTGCCAGCAGCTCCCTAGGGGACAATGATCAGTTCTTC. This sequence encodes CASSSLGDNDQFF.

V and J are TRBV24-1 and TRBJ2-2; 9 bases align to TRBD1. This CDR3 has 16 amino acids. From germline, CDR1 is KGHDR and CDR2 SFDVKD. The V segment lost 3 bases and the J segment 6 bases; nucleotides outside the gene matches: 7. The CDR3: CATSDTGTGTSGELFF. As DNA, the CDR3 is TGTGCCACCAGTGATACCGGGACAGGGACGTCCGGGGAGCTGTTTTTT.

There are a few counts of this clonotype. V and J are TRBV2 and TRBJ2-1, with a tentative D call TRBD2 (5 bases). Trimming left V 2 bases short and J 7 bases short, with 21 bases between. This CDR3 comprises 17 residues. From germline, CDR1 is SNHLY and CDR2 FYNNEI. The CDR3 here is CASSESSFDYRGNEQFF. The CDR3 DNA follows: TGTGCCAGCAGTGAAAGTAGTTTTGATTACCGAGGGAATGAGCAGTTCTTC.

This clonotype was picked up a small number of times. V usage is TRBV29-1 and J usage is TRBJ2-7; 13 bases map to TRBD2. Germline trimming cut 4 bases from V and 5 bases from J; bases unmatched to any gene: 5. The germline V gene has CDR1 SQVTM and CDR2 ANQGSEA. The CDR3 has 14 residues. Here the CDR3 reads CSVGLAGGGNEQYF. For the CDR3, the DNA is TGCAGCGTTGGACTAGCGGGAGGCGGGAACGAGCAGTACTTC.

This clonotype appeared a few times. The J gene is TRBJ2-2, the V gene TRBV5-1; possible D gene TRBD2, 6 bases. Trimming took 5 bases from V and 1 from J, leaving 12 bases between them. Germline V gene sequence: CDR1 SGHRS, CDR2 YFSETQ. The CDR3 consists of 15 residues. This CDR3 is CASRLSSGNTGELFF. CDR3 in DNA: TGCGCCAGCAGGCTCAGTAGCGGGAACACCGGGGAGCTGTTTTTT.

The genes are TRBV12-5 and TRBJ1-1; D is uncertain. There are 19 residues in the CDR3. Germline V gene lookup returns CDR1 LGHNT and CDR2 FRNRAP. V was shortened by 6 bases and J by 3 bases, with 29 bases between the two germline ends. The CDR3 DNA sequence: TGTGCTAGTGGCGATCTATCTCAGGCTGCAGCCCTATGGGACACTGAAGCTTTCTTT. This gives the protein CASGDLSQAAALWDTEAFF.

The V call is TRBV14, the J call TRBJ2-1; 8 nucleotides agree with TRBD1. This CDR3 has 13 residues. Germline lookup yields CDR1 SGHDN and CDR2 FVKESK. V gave up 4 bases and J gave up 9 bases; unmatched junction bases: 5. The CDR3 DNA is TGTGCCAGCAGCCTTCAGGGGGCTGCTGAGCAGTTCTTC. Residues: CASSLQGAAEQFF.